This TCR beta chain was captured by sequencing in a study of blood T cell repertoires in COVID-19. Repertoires were generated with immunoSEQ multiplex PCR, while TCRdb's copy carries only in-frame clones and drops some. There are roughly 21,000 clones in the sample; almost 85% occur only once, and about 2.9% lies in the top ten. The CDR3 is made up of 13 amino acids. Deletions cut 1 base from V and 3 bases from J, with 7 bases between. Germline loops: CDR1 SGHTA, CDR2 FQGNSA. V usage is TRBV7-2 and J usage is TRBJ2-7, with D possibly matching TRBD2 (5 bases). This TCR was sampled from a man aged 35 to 55 with acute or convalescent COVID-19. The sequenced material came from peripheral blood. In nucleotides, the CDR3 is TGTGCCAGCAGCTTAGTCGGGGACTACGAGCAGTACTTC. Its translation: CASSLVGDYEQYF.